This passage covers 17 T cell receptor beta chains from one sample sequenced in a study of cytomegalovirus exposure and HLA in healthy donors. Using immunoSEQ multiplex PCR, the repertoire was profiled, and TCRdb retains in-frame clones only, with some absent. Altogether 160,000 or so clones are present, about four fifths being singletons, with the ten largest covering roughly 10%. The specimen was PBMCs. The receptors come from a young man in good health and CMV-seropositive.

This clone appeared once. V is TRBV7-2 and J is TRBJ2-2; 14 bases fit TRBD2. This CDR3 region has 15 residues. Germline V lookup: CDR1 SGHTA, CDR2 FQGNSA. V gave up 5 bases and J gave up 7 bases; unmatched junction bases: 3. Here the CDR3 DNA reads TGTGCCAGCAGCCGACTAGCGGGGGGGAGCGGGGAGCTGTTTTTT. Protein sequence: CASSRLAGGSGELFF.

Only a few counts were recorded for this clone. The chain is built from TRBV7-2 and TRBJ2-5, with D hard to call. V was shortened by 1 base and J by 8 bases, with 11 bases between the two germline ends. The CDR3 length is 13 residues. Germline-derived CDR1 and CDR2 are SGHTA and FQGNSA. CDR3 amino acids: CASSLEARPTQYF. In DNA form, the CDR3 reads TGTGCCAGCAGCTTAGAAGCGCGGCCAACCCAGTACTTC.

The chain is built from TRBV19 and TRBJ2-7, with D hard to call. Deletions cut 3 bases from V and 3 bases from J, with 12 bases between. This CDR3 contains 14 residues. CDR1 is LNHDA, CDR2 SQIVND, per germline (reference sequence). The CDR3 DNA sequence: TGTGCCAGTAGTATGCGGCGTTCTATCTACGAGCAGTACTTC. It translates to CASSMRRSIYEQYF.

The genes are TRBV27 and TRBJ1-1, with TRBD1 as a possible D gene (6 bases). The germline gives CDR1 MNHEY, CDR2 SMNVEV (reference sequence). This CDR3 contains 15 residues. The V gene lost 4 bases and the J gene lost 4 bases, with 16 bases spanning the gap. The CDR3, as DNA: TGTGCCAGCAGTTCCCTTCCAGGGGTCGGCACTGAAGCTTTCTTT. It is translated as CASSSLPGVGTEAFF.

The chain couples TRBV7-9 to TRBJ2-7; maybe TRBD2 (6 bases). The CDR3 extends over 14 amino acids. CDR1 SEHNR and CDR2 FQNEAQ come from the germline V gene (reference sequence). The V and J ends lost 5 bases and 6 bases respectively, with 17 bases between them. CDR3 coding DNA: TGTGCCAGCAGCCAAGAGGAGGGCTGGGTCGAGCAGTACTTC. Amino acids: CASSQEEGWVEQYF.

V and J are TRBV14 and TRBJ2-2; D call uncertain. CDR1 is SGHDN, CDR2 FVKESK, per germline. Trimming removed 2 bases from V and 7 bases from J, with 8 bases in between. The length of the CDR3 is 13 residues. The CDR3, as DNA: TGTGCCAGCAGCCAACAGGCCGTCGGGGAGCTGTTTTTT. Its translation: CASSQQAVGELFF.

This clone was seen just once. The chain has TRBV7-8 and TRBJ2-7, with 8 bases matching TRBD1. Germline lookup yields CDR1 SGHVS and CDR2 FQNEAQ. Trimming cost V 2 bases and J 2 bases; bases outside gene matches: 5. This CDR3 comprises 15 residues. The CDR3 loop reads CASSLQGAGTYEQYF. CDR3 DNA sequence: TGTGCCAGCAGCTTACAGGGGGCTGGTACCTACGAGCAGTACTTC.

The CDR3 nucleotides read TGTGCCAGCACCCCACATAGCGGGGGGAACGAGCAGTACTTC. Protein: CASTPHSGGNEQYF. The V and J genes are TRBV27 and TRBJ2-7; the match to TRBD2 covers 10 bases. Losses at the gene ends were 7 bases for V and 5 bases for J; bases not matched to a gene: 8. CDR3 length: 14 amino acids. Germline lookup yields CDR1 MNHEY and CDR2 SMNVEV (reference sequence).

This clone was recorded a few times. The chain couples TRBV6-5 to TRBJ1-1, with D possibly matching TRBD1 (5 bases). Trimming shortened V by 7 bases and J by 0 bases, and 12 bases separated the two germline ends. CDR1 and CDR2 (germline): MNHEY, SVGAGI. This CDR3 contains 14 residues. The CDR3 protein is CASISGTMNTEAFF. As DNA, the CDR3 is TGTGCCAGCATTTCGGGGACTATGAACACTGAAGCTTTCTTT.

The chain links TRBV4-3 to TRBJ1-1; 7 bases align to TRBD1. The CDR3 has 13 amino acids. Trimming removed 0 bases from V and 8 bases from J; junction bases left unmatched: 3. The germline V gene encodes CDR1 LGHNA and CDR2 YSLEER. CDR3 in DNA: TGCGCCAGCAGCCAAGATGTCAGGGGGGAAGCTTTCTTT. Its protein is CASSQDVRGEAFF.

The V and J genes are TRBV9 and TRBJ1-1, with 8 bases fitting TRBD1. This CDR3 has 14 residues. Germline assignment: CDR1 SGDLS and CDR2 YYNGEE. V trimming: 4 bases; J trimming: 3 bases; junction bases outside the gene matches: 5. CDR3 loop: CASSSRGLDTEAFF. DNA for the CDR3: TGTGCCAGCAGCTCCAGGGGGCTTGACACTGAAGCTTTCTTT.

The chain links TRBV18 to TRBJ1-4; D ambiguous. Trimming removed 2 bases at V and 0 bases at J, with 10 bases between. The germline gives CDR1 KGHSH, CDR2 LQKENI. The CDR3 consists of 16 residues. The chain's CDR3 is CASSPSETATNEKLFF. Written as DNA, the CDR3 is TGTGCCAGCTCACCATCTGAAACGGCAACTAATGAAAAACTGTTTTTT.

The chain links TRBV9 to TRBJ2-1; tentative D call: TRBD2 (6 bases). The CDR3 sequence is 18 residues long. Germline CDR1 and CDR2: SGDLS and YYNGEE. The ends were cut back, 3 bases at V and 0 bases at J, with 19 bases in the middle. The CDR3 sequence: CASSGSFGTPSSYNEQFF. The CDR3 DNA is TGTGCCAGCAGCGGAAGTTTCGGGACTCCGAGCTCCTACAATGAGCAGTTCTTC.

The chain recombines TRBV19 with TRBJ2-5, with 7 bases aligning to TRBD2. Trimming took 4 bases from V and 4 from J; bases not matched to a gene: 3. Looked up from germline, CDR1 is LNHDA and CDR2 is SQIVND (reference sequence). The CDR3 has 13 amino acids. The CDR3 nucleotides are TGTGCCAGTAGTACCACGGGAGGAGAGACCCAGTACTTC. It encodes CASSTTGGETQYF. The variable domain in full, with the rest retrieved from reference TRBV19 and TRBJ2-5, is DGGITQSPKYLFRKEGQNVTLSCEQNLNHDAMYWYRQDPGQGLRLIYYSQIVNDFQKGDIAEGYSVSREKKESFPLTVTSAQKNPTAFYLCASSTTGGETQYFGPGTRLLVL.

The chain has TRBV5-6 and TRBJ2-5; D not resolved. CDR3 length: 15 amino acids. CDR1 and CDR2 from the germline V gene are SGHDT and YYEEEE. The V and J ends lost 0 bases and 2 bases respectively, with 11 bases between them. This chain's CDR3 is CASSLAVQLQETQYF. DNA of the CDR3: TGTGCCAGCAGCTTGGCCGTCCAGTTACAAGAGACCCAGTACTTC.

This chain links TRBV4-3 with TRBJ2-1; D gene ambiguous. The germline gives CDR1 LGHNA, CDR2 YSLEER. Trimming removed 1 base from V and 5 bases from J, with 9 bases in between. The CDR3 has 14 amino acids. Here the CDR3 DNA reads TGCGCCAGCAGCCAAGTCGTAAGCAACAATGAGCAGTTCTTC. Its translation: CASSQVVSNNEQFF.

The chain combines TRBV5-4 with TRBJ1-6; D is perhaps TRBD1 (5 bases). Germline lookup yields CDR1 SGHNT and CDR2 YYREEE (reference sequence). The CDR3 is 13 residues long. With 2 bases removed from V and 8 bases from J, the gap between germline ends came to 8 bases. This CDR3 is CASSLGRDSPLHF. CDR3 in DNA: TGTGCCAGCAGCTTAGGCAGGGATTCACCCCTCCACTTT.